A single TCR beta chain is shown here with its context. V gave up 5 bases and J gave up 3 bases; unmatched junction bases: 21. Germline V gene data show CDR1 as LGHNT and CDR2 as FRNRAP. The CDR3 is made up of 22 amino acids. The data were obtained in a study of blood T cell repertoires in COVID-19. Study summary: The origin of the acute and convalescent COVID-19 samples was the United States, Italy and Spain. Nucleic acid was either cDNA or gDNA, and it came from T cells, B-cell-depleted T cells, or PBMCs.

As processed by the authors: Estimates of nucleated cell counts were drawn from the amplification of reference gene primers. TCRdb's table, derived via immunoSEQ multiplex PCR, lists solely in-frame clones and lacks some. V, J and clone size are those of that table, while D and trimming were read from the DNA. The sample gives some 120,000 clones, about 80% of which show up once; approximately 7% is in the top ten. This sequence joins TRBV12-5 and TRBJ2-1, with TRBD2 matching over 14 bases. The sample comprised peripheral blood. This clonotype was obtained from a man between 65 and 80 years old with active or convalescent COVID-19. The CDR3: CASGPGQGTSGGRMIGYNEQFF. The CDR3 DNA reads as TGTGCTAGTGGTCCAGGACAGGGGACTAGCGGGGGCCGTATGATTGGCTACAATGAGCAGTTCTTC.